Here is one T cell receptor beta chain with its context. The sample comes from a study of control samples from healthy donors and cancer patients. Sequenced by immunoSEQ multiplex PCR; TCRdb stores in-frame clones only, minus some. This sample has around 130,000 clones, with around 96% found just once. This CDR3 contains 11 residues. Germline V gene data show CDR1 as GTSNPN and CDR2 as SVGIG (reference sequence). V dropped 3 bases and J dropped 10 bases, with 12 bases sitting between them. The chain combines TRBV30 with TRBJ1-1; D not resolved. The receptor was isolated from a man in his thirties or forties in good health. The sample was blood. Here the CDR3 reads CAWRDTGGAFF. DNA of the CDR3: TGTGCCTGGAGAGACACGGGAGGAGCTTTCTTT.